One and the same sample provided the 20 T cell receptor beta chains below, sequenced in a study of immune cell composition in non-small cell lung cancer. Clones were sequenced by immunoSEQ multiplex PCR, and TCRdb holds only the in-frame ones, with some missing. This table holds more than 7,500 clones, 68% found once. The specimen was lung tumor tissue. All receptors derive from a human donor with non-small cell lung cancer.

CDR3: CASGEKYYEQYF. In DNA form, the CDR3 reads TGTGCCAGCGGCGAGAAGTACTACGAGCAGTACTTC. The gene calls are TRBV7-2 and TRBJ2-7, with D unclear. The CDR3 loop spans 12 amino acids. Trimming left V 8 bases short and J 3 bases short, with 11 bases between. Germline CDR1 is SGHTA and CDR2 is FQGNSA.

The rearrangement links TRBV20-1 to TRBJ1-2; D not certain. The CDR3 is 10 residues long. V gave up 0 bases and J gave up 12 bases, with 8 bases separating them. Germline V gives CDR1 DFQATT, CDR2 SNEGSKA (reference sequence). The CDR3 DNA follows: TGCAGTGCTAGAGAGCGAGAGGACACCTTC. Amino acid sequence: CSAREREDTF.

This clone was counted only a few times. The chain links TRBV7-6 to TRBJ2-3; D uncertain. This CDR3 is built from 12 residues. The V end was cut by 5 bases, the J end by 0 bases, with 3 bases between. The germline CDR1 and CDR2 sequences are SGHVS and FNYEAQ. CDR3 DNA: TGTGCCAGCAGCGCAAGCACAGATACGCAGTATTTT. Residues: CASSASTDTQYF.

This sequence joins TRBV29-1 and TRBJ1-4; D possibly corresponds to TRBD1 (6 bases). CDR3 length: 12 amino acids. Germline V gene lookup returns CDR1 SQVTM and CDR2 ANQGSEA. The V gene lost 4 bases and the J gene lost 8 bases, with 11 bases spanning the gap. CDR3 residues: CSVATQGEKLFF. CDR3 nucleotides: TGCAGCGTTGCCACCCAGGGGGAAAAACTGTTTTTT.

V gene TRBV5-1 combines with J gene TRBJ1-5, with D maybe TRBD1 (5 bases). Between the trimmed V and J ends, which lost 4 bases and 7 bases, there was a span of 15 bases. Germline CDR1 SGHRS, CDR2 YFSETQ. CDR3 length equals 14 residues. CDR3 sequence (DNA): TGCGCCAGCAGCCCAAGCGGCGGGGACCAGCCCCAGCATTTT. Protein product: CASSPSGGDQPQHF.

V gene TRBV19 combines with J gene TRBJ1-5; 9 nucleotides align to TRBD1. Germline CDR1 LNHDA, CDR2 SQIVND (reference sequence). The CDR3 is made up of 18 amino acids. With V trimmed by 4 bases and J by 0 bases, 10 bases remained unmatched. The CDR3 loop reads CASSNRDRVRDSNQPQHF. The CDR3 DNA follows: TGTGCCAGTAGTAACCGGGACAGGGTTAGGGATAGCAATCAGCCCCAGCATTTT.

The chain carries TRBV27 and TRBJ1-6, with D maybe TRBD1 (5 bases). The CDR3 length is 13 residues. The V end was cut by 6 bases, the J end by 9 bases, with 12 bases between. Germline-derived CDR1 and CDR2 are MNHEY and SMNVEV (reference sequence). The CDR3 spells CASSWKGSSPLHF. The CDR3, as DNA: TGTGCCAGCAGCTGGAAGGGGAGTTCACCCCTCCACTTT.

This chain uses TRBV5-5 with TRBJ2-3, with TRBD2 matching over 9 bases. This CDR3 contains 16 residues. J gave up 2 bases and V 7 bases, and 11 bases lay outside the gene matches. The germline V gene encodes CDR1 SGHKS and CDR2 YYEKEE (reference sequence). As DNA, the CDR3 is TGTGCCAGCCACTCATGGCCTAGCGGGGCCACAGATACGCAGTATTTT. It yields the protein CASHSWPSGATDTQYF.

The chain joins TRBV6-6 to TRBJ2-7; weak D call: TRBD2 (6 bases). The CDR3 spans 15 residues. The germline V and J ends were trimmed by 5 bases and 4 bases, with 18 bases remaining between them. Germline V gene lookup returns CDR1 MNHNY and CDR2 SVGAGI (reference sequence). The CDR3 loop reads CASSKPTSVVYEQYF. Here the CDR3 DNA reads TGTGCCAGCAGTAAACCGACTAGTGTGGTTTACGAGCAGTACTTC.

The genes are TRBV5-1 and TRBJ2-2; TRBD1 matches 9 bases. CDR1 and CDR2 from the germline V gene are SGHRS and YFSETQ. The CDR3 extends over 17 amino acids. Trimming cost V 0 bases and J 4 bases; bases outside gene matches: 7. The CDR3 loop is CASSLVPQGASTGELFF. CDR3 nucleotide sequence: TGCGCCAGCAGCTTGGTTCCACAGGGGGCGAGCACCGGGGAGCTGTTTTTT.

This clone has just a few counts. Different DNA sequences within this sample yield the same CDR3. CDR3 in DNA: TGTGCCAGTAGTAAGTGTCGGACTAGCGGGGAGTTATATTACTACGAGCAGTACTTC. It is translated as CASSKCRTSGELYYYEQYF. The rearrangement uses TRBV19 and TRBJ2-7; the match to TRBD2 covers 12 bases. With 4 bases clipped from V and 3 bases from J, the junction kept 16 bases outside the gene matches. This CDR3 contains 19 residues. Germline CDR1 reads LNHDA; CDR2 reads SQIVND (reference sequence). Variable domain in full (rest from reference TRBV19 and TRBJ2-7): DGGITQSPKYLFRKEGQNVTLSCEQNLNHDAMYWYRQDPGQGLRLIYYSQIVNDFQKGDIAEGYSVSREKKESFPLTVTSAQKNPTAFYLCASSKCRTSGELYYYEQYFGPGTRLTVT.

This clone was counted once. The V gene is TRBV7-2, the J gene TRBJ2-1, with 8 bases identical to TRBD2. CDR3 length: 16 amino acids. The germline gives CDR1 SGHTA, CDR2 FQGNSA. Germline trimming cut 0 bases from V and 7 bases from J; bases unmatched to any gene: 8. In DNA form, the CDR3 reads TGTGCCAGCAGCTTAGCTCCGGGACTAGGCTGGAATGAGCAGTTCTTC. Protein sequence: CASSLAPGLGWNEQFF. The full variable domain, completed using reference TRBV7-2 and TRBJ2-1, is GAGVSQSPSNKVTEKGKDVELRCDPISGHTALYWYRQSLGQGLEFLIYFQGNSAPDKSGLPSDRFSAERTGGSVSTLTIQRTQQEDSAVYLCASSLAPGLGWNEQFFGPGTRLTVL.

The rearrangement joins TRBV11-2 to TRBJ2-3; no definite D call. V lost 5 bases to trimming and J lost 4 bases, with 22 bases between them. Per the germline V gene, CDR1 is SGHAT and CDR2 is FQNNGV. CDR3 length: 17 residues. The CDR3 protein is CASSQSRARRNPDTQYF. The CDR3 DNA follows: TGTGCCAGCAGCCAATCCAGAGCCCGTCGGAATCCAGATACGCAGTATTTT.

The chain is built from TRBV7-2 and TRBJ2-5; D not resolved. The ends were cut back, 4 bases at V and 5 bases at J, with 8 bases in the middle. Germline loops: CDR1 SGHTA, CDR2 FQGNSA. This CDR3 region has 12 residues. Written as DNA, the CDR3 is TGTGCCAGCAGCTCGACATCGGAGACCCAGTACTTC. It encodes CASSSTSETQYF. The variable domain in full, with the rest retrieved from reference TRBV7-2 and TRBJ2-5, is GAGVSQSPSNKVTEKGKDVELRCDPISGHTALYWYRQSLGQGLEFLIYFQGNSAPDKSGLPSDRFSAERTGGSVSTLTIQRTQQEDSAVYLCASSSTSETQYFGPGTRLLVL.

CDR3: CASSQDLVDRGYEQYF. Written as DNA, the CDR3 is TGTGCCAGCAGCCAAGATCTGGTGGACAGGGGGTACGAGCAGTACTTC. The V and J genes are TRBV4-2 and TRBJ2-7; 10 nucleotides line up with TRBD1. The germline V gene has CDR1 LGHNA and CDR2 YNFKEQ. Unmatched junction bases numbered 6, after V lost 0 bases and J lost 4 bases. CDR3 length: 16 residues.

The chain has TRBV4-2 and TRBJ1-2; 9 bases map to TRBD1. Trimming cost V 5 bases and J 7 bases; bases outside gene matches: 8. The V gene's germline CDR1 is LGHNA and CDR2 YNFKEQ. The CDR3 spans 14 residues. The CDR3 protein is CASSGADRGFGYTF. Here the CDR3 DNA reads TGTGCCAGCAGCGGAGCGGACAGGGGCTTTGGCTACACCTTC.

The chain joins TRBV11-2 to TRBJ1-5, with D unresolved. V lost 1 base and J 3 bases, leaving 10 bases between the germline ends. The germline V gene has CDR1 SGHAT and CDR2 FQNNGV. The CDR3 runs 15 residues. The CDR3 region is CASSLGFGDNQPQHF. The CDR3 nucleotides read TGTGCCAGCAGCTTAGGTTTCGGGGACAATCAGCCCCAGCATTTT.

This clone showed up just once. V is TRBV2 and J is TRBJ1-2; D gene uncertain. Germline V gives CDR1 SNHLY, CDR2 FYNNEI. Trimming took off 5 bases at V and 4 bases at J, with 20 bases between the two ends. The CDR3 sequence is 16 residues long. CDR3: CASSRRPGGSGYGYTF. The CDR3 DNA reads TGTGCCAGCAGTAGGAGGCCCGGCGGGAGCGGCTATGGCTACACCTTC.

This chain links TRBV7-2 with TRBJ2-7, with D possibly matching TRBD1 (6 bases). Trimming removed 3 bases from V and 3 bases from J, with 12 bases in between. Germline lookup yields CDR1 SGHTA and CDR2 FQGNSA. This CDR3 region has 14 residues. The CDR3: CASSFRGRVYEQYF. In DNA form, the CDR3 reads TGTGCCAGCAGCTTCAGGGGCAGGGTCTACGAGCAGTACTTC.

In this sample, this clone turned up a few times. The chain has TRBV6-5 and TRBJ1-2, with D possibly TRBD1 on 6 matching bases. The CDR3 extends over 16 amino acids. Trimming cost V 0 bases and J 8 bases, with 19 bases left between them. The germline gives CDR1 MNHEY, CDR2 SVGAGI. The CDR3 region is CASSYSETGLLRGYTF. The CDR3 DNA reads TGTGCCAGCAGTTACTCCGAAACAGGGCTCCTAAGGGGCTACACCTTC.